The 7 T cell receptor beta chains below were found in one sample sequenced in a study of T cells in Graves' hyperthyroidism and ophthalmopathy. RNA transcripts yielded amplified TCR beta CDR3 regions. The TCR CDR3 was amplified in a first-round RT-PCR using the HTBI primer set. TCRdb fed the multiplex PCR reads into MiXCR, producing one record per CDR3 protein. The sample shows hundreds of thousands of distinct CDR3 sequences, around 42% of them seen only once. Sequencing was done on a sample of peripheral blood or thyroid tissue (not recorded which). These receptors were collected from a woman aged 18-35 years with Graves' hyperthyroidism.

In this sample, this clonotype turned up a few times. This rearrangement joins TRBV7-9 to TRBJ2-7, with 10 bases identical to TRBD2. The CDR3 runs 14 residues. In germline, CDR1 is SEHNR, CDR2 FQNEAQ (reference sequence). Trimming removed 3 bases from V and 8 bases from J; junction bases left unmatched: 7. This chain's CDR3 is CASSLGSSGSKQYF. CDR3 bases: TGTGCCAGCAGCTTGGGCTCTAGCGGGAGTAAGCAGTACTTC. Based on the CDR3 plus reference TRBV7-9 and TRBJ2-7, the full variable domain is DTGVSQNPRHKITKRGQNVTFRCDPISEHNRLYWYRQTLGQGPEFLTYFQNEAQLEKSRLLSDRFSAERPKGSFSTLEIQRTEQGDSAMYLCASSLGSSGSKQYFGPGTRLTVT.

This clonotype was picked up many times. This chain connects TRBV15 to TRBJ1-5, with no clear D. CDR3 size: 17 residues. Germline values: CDR1 LNHNV, CDR2 YYDKDF (reference sequence). Trimming pared 0 bases from V and 6 bases from J, leaving 18 bases between. In DNA, the CDR3 is TGTGCCACCAGCAGAGATCGACTTTGGGGTCTAGGTCAGCCCCAGCATTTT. This gives the protein CATSRDRLWGLGQPQHF.

DNA for the CDR3: TGTGCCAGCGTTGGGTCGGCTAACTATGGCTACACCTTC. Amino acids: CASVGSANYGYTF. This chain links TRBV9 with TRBJ1-2, with D uncertain. The CDR3 contains 13 residues. Germline V gene lookup returns CDR1 SGDLS and CDR2 YYNGEE. The V gene lost 7 bases and the J gene lost 0 bases, with 10 bases spanning the gap.

The chain combines TRBV7-2 with TRBJ1-1; D is uncertain. The CDR3 runs 14 residues. Trimming took 5 bases from V and 6 from J, leaving 16 bases between them. Germline-derived CDR1 and CDR2 are SGHTA and FQGNSA. CDR3 DNA sequence: TGTGCCAGCAGCCAAGAGCGTCAGTCGTCTGAAGCTTTCTTT. As protein: CASSQERQSSEAFF.

The rearrangement uses TRBV19 and TRBJ1-5; D is unclear. Germline lookup yields CDR1 LNHDA and CDR2 SQIVND (reference sequence). The ends were cut back, 5 bases at V and 1 base at J, with 12 bases in the middle. CDR3 length: 15 residues. The CDR3 is CASSPRRSSNQPQHF. The DNA for the CDR3 is TGTGCCAGTAGTCCCCGTAGGAGCAGCAATCAGCCCCAGCATTTT.

Comment on this clonotype: Compared with germline, one end of the junction differs, possibly owing to a read error. The V call is TRBV15, the J call TRBJ2-7, with D perhaps TRBD2 (6 bases). The CDR3 runs to 14 residues. Germline lookup yields CDR1 LNHNV and CDR2 YYDKDF (reference sequence). CDR3 sequence reads: CASSSGRTDYEQYF. In DNA, the CDR3 is TGTGCCAGCAGCTCGGGGAGGACCGACTACGAGCAGTACTTC. Using reference TRBV15 and TRBJ2-7 for the parts outside the CDR3, the full variable domain is DAMVIQNPRYQVTQFGKPVTLSCSQTLNHNVMYWYQQKSSQAPKLLFHYYDKDFNNEADTPDNFQSRRPNTSFCFLDIRSPGLGDTAMYLCASSSGRTDYEQYFGPGTRLTVT.

This clonotype was counted at least ten times. The chain carries TRBV2 and TRBJ1-4, with D unclear. Germline V gene sequence: CDR1 SNHLY, CDR2 FYNNEI. The CDR3 has 14 residues. V lost 5 bases to trimming and J lost 0 bases, with 7 bases between them. The DNA of the CDR3 is TGTGCCAGCAGTCGTTCCGCAACTAATGAAAAACTGTTTTTT. It specifies CASSRSATNEKLFF.